These 23 T cell receptor beta chains share one sample of origin, sequenced in a study of shared clonotypes between healthy human individuals. Repertoires were generated with immunoSEQ multiplex PCR, while TCRdb's copy carries only in-frame clones and drops some. Here the sample spans 2 million or so clones, over 85% being singletons. The specimen sequenced was naive CD4+ T cells sorted from blood. Regarding subset: CD45RA+ positively selected. The source of these receptors is a man between 18 and 29 years old in good health.

The rearrangement links TRBV6-5 to TRBJ2-3, with D perhaps being TRBD1 or TRBD2 (5 bases each). Germline loops: CDR1 MNHEY, CDR2 SVGAGI. The V end lost 7 bases, the J end lost 5 bases, and 13 bases lay between the germline ends. This CDR3 has 13 residues. The CDR3 reads CASKPGPKDTQYF. DNA of the CDR3: TGTGCCAGCAAACCGGGACCAAAAGATACGCAGTATTTT.

The rearrangement joins TRBV20-1 to TRBJ2-5; D might be TRBD1 or TRBD2, each matching 7 bases. V was pared by 2 bases and J by 14 bases, with 15 bases between. Germline assignment: CDR1 DFQATT and CDR2 SNEGSKA (reference sequence). The CDR3 runs 11 residues. This CDR3 is CSARWEGAVYF. CDR3 bases: TGCAGTGCTAGATGGGAGGGGGCGGTTTACTTC.

The CDR3 here is CASTRGRGGGYNEQFF. The DNA for the CDR3 is TGTGCCAGCACAAGAGGTCGGGGCGGGGGGTACAATGAGCAGTTCTTC. The chain couples TRBV27 to TRBJ2-1; TRBD2 agrees at 8 bases. After removal of 7 bases from V and 4 bases from J, the junction contained 12 bases not matched to a gene. The CDR3 runs 16 residues. The germline V gene encodes CDR1 MNHEY and CDR2 SMNVEV (reference sequence).

The chain has TRBV5-1 and TRBJ2-5; D not certain. Germline V lookup: CDR1 SGHRS, CDR2 YFSETQ. The CDR3 consists of 15 residues. Trimming removed 0 bases at V and 10 bases at J, with 19 bases between. The CDR3 loop reads CASSLAQHPASDQYF. CDR3 in DNA: TGCGCCAGCAGCTTGGCTCAGCACCCGGCCTCAGACCAGTACTTC.

The chain combines TRBV2 with TRBJ2-7; D is unclear. Trimming removed 3 bases from V and 6 bases from J, with 6 bases in between. Germline V gene sequence: CDR1 SNHLY, CDR2 FYNNEI. This CDR3 contains 11 residues. The CDR3 protein is CASSDSPEQYF. CDR3 coding DNA: TGTGCCAGCAGTGACAGCCCCGAGCAGTACTTC.

Comment on this clone: Other DNA sequences in the same sample also yield this CDR3. The chain couples TRBV30 to TRBJ2-7; TRBD2 aligns across 7 bases. Germline CDR1 reads GTSNPN; CDR2 reads SVGIG (reference sequence). The CDR3 is 14 residues long. V shed 2 bases and J 0 bases; nucleotides not matched to a gene: 4. DNA for the CDR3: TGTGCCTGGAGTACGGGGGGTAGCTCCTACGAGCAGTACTTC. Its protein product is CAWSTGGSSYEQYF.

This clone was picked up a small number of times. V gene TRBV11-2 combines with J gene TRBJ2-3, with 8 positions matching TRBD2. Germline CDR1 and CDR2: SGHAT and FQNNGV. Unmatched junction bases numbered 5, after V lost 2 bases and J lost 4 bases. This CDR3 comprises 15 residues. CDR3 amino acids: CASSLSRTSPDTQYF. DNA of the CDR3: TGTGCCAGCAGCTTATCGCGGACTAGCCCAGATACGCAGTATTTT.

The CDR3 loop reads CASSQEGQGEQYF. The CDR3 region has the DNA TGCGCCAGCAGCCAAGAGGGCCAAGGGGAGCAGTACTTC. The V gene is TRBV4-1, the J gene TRBJ2-7; unclear D gene. CDR1 and CDR2 from the germline V gene are MGHRA and YSYEKL. With 0 bases removed from V and 7 bases from J, the gap between germline ends came to 10 bases. There are 13 residues in the CDR3.

This clone was counted a single time. The chain uses TRBV6-5 and TRBJ1-1, with D perhaps matching TRBD1 (6 bases). V shed 6 bases and J shed 1 base, with 15 bases lying between them. The germline V gene has CDR1 MNHEY and CDR2 SVGAGI. CDR3 length: 15 residues. CDR3 loop: CASRPFDRPNTEAFF. The CDR3 nucleotides read TGTGCCAGCAGACCTTTTGACAGGCCGAACACTGAAGCTTTCTTT.

This sequence joins TRBV9 and TRBJ2-5, with 11 bases that match TRBD2. The CDR3 is 16 amino acids. In germline, CDR1 is SGDLS, CDR2 YYNGEE. J was trimmed by 1 base and V by 6 bases; bases with no gene match: 8. CDR3 in amino acids: CASTTGTSGLQETQYF. CDR3 bases: TGTGCCAGCACGACCGGGACTAGCGGCCTCCAAGAGACCCAGTACTTC. Complete variable domain (other parts from reference TRBV9 and TRBJ2-5): DSGVTQTPKHLITATGQRVTLRCSPRSGDLSVYWYQQSLDQGLQFLIQYYNGEERAKGNILERFSAQQFPDLHSELNLSSLELGDSALYFCASTTGTSGLQETQYFGPGTRLLVL.

V and J are TRBV9 and TRBJ1-3; D might be TRBD1 (5 bases). The germline V gene has CDR1 SGDLS and CDR2 YYNGEE. V lost 5 bases, J lost 2 bases, and 14 bases lay in between. The CDR3 has 15 residues. For the CDR3, the DNA is TGTGCCAGCAGGGCCGGGACCGGGACTGGAAACACCATATATTTT. This codes for CASRAGTGTGNTIYF.

As for this clone: This sample includes further DNA sequences coding for the same CDR3. The gene calls are TRBV29-1 and TRBJ2-3; 7 bases line up with TRBD1. Trimming at V came to 6 bases and at J to 3 bases, leaving 3 bases not matched to a gene. The length of the CDR3 is 12 residues. Germline values: CDR1 SQVTM, CDR2 ANQGSEA. In DNA, the CDR3 is TGCAGCGTCAGACAGGGAACAGATACGCAGTATTTT. Protein product: CSVRQGTDTQYF.

The chain employs TRBV30 and TRBJ2-1, with TRBD2 as a possible D gene (5 bases). The CDR3 runs 14 residues. Germline V gene lookup returns CDR1 GTSNPN and CDR2 SVGIG (reference sequence). V gave up 4 bases and J gave up 0 bases, with 10 bases separating them. CDR3 region: CAWNAGSSYNEQFF. In nucleotides, the CDR3 is TGTGCCTGGAACGCTGGGAGCTCCTACAATGAGCAGTTCTTC. The whole variable domain, remainder taken from reference TRBV30 and TRBJ2-1, is SQTIHQWPATLVQPVGSPLSLECTVEGTSNPNLYWYRQAAGRGLQLLFYSVGIGQISSEVPQNLSASRPQDRQFILSSKKLLLSDSGFYLCAWNAGSSYNEQFFGPGTRLTVL.

V is TRBV2 and J is TRBJ2-2; 9 bases match TRBD2. The CDR3 covers 14 residues. The trim removed 7 bases at V and 3 bases at J, leaving 3 bases unmatched. The V gene's germline CDR1 is SNHLY and CDR2 FYNNEI. DNA of the CDR3: TGTGCCAGCACGAGCGGGGGGTACACCGGGGAGCTGTTTTTT. It encodes CASTSGGYTGELFF.

The rearrangement links TRBV6-1 to TRBJ2-7; the match to TRBD1 covers 9 bases. J lost 4 bases, V lost 6 bases, and 10 bases had no gene match. Germline V gives CDR1 MNHNS, CDR2 SASEGT. CDR3 length equals 15 residues. The CDR3 loop reads CASRTPGQGIYEQYF. DNA for the CDR3: TGTGCCAGCAGGACCCCGGGACAGGGCATTTACGAGCAGTACTTC.

In the case of this clone: Other DNA sequences from this sample encode an identical CDR3 as well. The chain recombines TRBV6-1 with TRBJ2-1, with 11 bases that match TRBD2. With 6 bases clipped from V and 6 bases from J, the junction kept 1 base outside the gene matches. The germline V gene encodes CDR1 MNHNS and CDR2 SASEGT. CDR3 size: 13 residues. The DNA of the CDR3 is TGTGCCAGCAGGCTAGCGGGGGGCAATGAGCAGTTCTTC. Translated: CASRLAGGNEQFF.

The CDR3 loop reads CASSLGLADLNEQFF. The DNA for the CDR3 is TGCGCCAGCAGCCTGGGACTAGCGGATCTCAATGAGCAGTTCTTC. V gene TRBV5-1 combines with J gene TRBJ2-1; 11 bases are a match to TRBD2. Germline V gives CDR1 SGHRS, CDR2 YFSETQ. This CDR3 is 15 amino acids long. After removal of 4 bases from V and 6 bases from J, the junction contained 6 bases not matched to a gene.

V and J are TRBV18 and TRBJ2-4, with 8 positions matching TRBD1. Germline CDR1 is KGHSH and CDR2 is LQKENI. V lost 3 bases and J lost 6; bases outside the gene matches: 7. CDR3 length equals 15 residues. CDR3 bases: TGTGCCAGCTCACCTCAGGGGGCCTCGTCAAACATTCAGTACTTC. Its translation is CASSPQGASSNIQYF.

The chain carries TRBV6-5 and TRBJ2-1; TRBD2 matches at 8 bases. The CDR3 spans 15 residues. With V trimmed by 5 bases and J by 2 bases, 5 bases remained unmatched. CDR1 and CDR2 from the germline V gene are MNHEY and SVGAGI. The CDR3, as DNA: TGTGCCAGCAGTCCAACGGGGGGGCCCTACAATGAGCAGTTCTTC. It encodes CASSPTGGPYNEQFF.

Comment on this clone: This same CDR3 is encoded by further DNA sequences in the sample. The chain uses TRBV20-1 and TRBJ2-5; a weak D match, TRBD1 (5 bases). The CDR3 contains 11 residues. Trimming cost V 3 bases and J 4 bases, with 6 bases left between them. Per germline, CDR1 DFQATT and CDR2 SNEGSKA (reference sequence). The CDR3 is CSASGAETQYF. CDR3 in DNA: TGCAGTGCTAGTGGGGCAGAGACCCAGTACTTC.

The chain carries TRBV18 and TRBJ2-7; TRBD2 aligns across 8 bases. Germline trimming cut 2 bases from V and 3 bases from J; bases unmatched to any gene: 6. Germline values: CDR1 KGHSH, CDR2 LQKENI. The CDR3 has 15 residues. The CDR3 region is CASSPFHSGDYEQYF. DNA of the CDR3: TGTGCCAGCTCACCATTTCATAGCGGGGACTACGAGCAGTACTTC.

This chain uses TRBV9 with TRBJ2-3; D gene unclear. The CDR3 is 12 amino acids. Trimming removed 4 bases at V and 2 bases at J, with 5 bases between. CDR1 SGDLS and CDR2 YYNGEE come from the germline V gene. CDR3 region: CASSKLTDTQYF. The CDR3 region has the DNA TGTGCCAGCAGCAAACTCACAGATACGCAGTATTTT.

The chain links TRBV5-6 to TRBJ1-3; TRBD1 is a possible D gene (5 bases). The CDR3 is 16 amino acids. Between the trimmed V and J ends, which lost 4 bases and 4 bases, there was a span of 18 bases. Per the germline V gene, CDR1 is SGHDT and CDR2 is YYEEEE. The CDR3 bases are TGTGCCAGCAGCCGGGACGGATCTCTAGCAGGAAACACCATATATTTT. Translation: CASSRDGSLAGNTIYF.